The 15 T cell receptor beta chains presented below share a single source sample, sequenced in a study of human T cells and chemical hapten exposure. Time point of the sample: patch test 1, 2 weeks after DPC sensitization. As to treatment: therapeutic diphenylcyclopropenone sensitization with weekly scalp DPC. TCRdb re-called the RACE reads with MiXCR, one entry per CDR3 protein. Altogether some 77,000 distinct CDR3 sequences are present, 10% to 13% being singletons, with the ten largest covering about 1.4%. The sequenced sample was whole blood, obtained in connection with sensitization to the hapten diphenylcyclopropenone (DPC). The receptors stem from a woman aged 45-59 years with alopecia areata. Some clones in this sample may be carry-over from other donors' samples.

This chain links TRBV18 with TRBJ1-6, with D unresolved. This CDR3 has 15 residues. V was clipped by 2 bases and J by 6 bases, with 11 bases between them. Germline V gene sequence: CDR1 KGHSH, CDR2 LQKENI. CDR3 sequence: CASSPSENTNSPLHF. The CDR3 DNA sequence: TGTGCCAGCTCACCATCCGAAAACACTAATTCACCCCTCCACTTT.

This sequence joins TRBV30 and TRBJ1-4, with TRBD1 as a possible D gene (5 bases). V was trimmed by 1 base and J by 5 bases, leaving 14 bases between them. This CDR3 region has 15 residues. Germline CDR1 and CDR2: GTSNPN and SVGIG (reference sequence). The chain's CDR3 is CAWSAHRGWNEKLFF. The CDR3 nucleotides read TGTGCCTGGAGTGCCCATAGGGGCTGGAATGAAAAACTGTTTTTT.

This clonotype was observed many times. This rearrangement joins TRBV28 to TRBJ1-2; 7 bases are a match to TRBD1. With V trimmed by 11 bases and J by 4 bases, 7 bases remained unmatched. CDR1 is MDHEN and CDR2 is SYDVKM in the germline V gene. The CDR3 has 12 residues. CDR3 sequence: CAARGQLYGYTF. The CDR3 DNA sequence: TGTGCCGCCCGGGGACAGCTCTATGGCTACACCTTC.

The V and J genes are TRBV28 and TRBJ2-2, with TRBD1 as a possible D gene (5 bases). CDR3 length: 14 residues. The V end lost 7 bases, the J end lost 4 bases, and 13 bases lay between the germline ends. Germline V gene data show CDR1 as MDHEN and CDR2 as SYDVKM. CDR3 amino acids: CASTEFRVTGELFF. In DNA form, the CDR3 reads TGTGCCAGCACCGAATTCAGGGTCACCGGGGAGCTGTTTTTT.

J is TRBJ1-6 and V is TRBV5-5; TRBD1 matches at 8 bases. The junction had 5 bases not matched to a gene; V was cut back by 4 bases and J by 5 bases. CDR3 length: 15 amino acids. Germline-derived CDR1 and CDR2 are SGHKS and YYEKEE (reference sequence). As DNA, the CDR3 is TGTGCCAGCAGCCCGACAGGGGCACATAATTCACCCCTCCACTTT. Translated: CASSPTGAHNSPLHF.

This clonotype was detected a few times. The V and J genes are TRBV7-8 and TRBJ2-5, with unresolved D. V lost 1 base and J 3 bases, leaving 6 bases between the germline ends. There are 13 residues in the CDR3. Germline lookup yields CDR1 SGHVS and CDR2 FQNEAQ. The CDR3 region is CASSLVREETQYF. The CDR3 DNA reads TGTGCCAGCAGCTTAGTAAGGGAAGAGACCCAGTACTTC.

The sample holds a few counts of this clonotype. This chain joins TRBV27 and TRBJ1-5; D not certain. Looked up from germline, CDR1 is MNHEY and CDR2 is SMNVEV (reference sequence). The CDR3 spans 15 residues. The V and J ends lost 0 bases and 10 bases respectively, with 16 bases between them. DNA for the CDR3: TGTGCCAGCAGTTTATCGGCGGGTCAAGGATATCCCCAGCATTTT. Translated, it gives CASSLSAGQGYPQHF.

The sample holds a few counts of this clonotype. The chain has TRBV20-1 and TRBJ1-2; D gene unclear. Germline CDR1 is DFQATT and CDR2 is SNEGSKA (reference sequence). Trimming stripped 5 bases from V and 0 bases from J, with 13 bases between. The CDR3 totals 14 residues. The CDR3 here is CSARTHGTNYGYTF. In nucleotides, the CDR3 is TGCAGTGCTCGTACACACGGCACTAACTATGGCTACACCTTC.

This clonotype was counted at least ten times. The chain links TRBV7-9 to TRBJ1-3; the D is unclear. This CDR3 is built from 14 residues. Germline values: CDR1 SEHNR, CDR2 FQNEAQ (reference sequence). V dropped 2 bases and J dropped 2 bases, with 7 bases sitting between them. The CDR3: CASSLMLPGNTIYF. In DNA form, the CDR3 reads TGTGCCAGCAGCTTAATGCTCCCTGGAAACACCATATATTTT.

This clonotype was seen repeatedly, ten times or more. A read error may produce the germline difference seen at one junction end. This chain links TRBV7-9 with TRBJ2-3; D is unresolved. The germline CDR1 and CDR2 sequences are SEHNR and FQNEAQ (reference sequence). The CDR3 is made up of 16 amino acids. Here the CDR3 DNA reads TGTGCCAGCACCTTAGAGGCGCTAGTGGGCACAGATACGCAGTATTTT. Its protein is CASTLEALVGTDTQYF.

This clonotype was counted only a few times. This sequence joins TRBV7-9 and TRBJ2-7; D not certain. This CDR3 spans 13 amino acids. Germline V lookup: CDR1 SEHNR, CDR2 FQNEAQ (reference sequence). The V and J ends lost 5 bases and 3 bases respectively, with 11 bases between them. Here the CDR3 DNA reads TGTGCCAGCAGCGCCGACGGATACTACGAGCAGTACTTC. Translating it yields CASSADGYYEQYF.

The gene calls are TRBV14 and TRBJ1-1, with D hard to call. The V end lost 4 bases, the J end lost 5 bases, and 20 bases lay between the germline ends. Germline V gives CDR1 SGHDN, CDR2 FVKESK. This CDR3 has 16 amino acids. In nucleotides, the CDR3 is TGTGCCAGCAGCCCGACCCAGACCCGCAGAAGTACTGAAGCTTTCTTT. This translates into CASSPTQTRRSTEAFF.

This clonotype was counted at least ten times. Written as DNA, the CDR3 is TGTGCCAGCAGCCCGTCGACAACCACGGAAGGCTACACCTTC. Residues: CASSPSTTTEGYTF. The chain combines TRBV7-9 with TRBJ1-2; D not certain. Trimming stripped 5 bases from V and 8 bases from J, with 18 bases between. This CDR3 comprises 14 residues. Germline assignment: CDR1 SEHNR and CDR2 FQNEAQ (reference sequence).

This clonotype was counted only a few times. The chain is built from TRBV5-4 and TRBJ2-1, with a tentative D call TRBD2 (6 bases). Per germline, CDR1 SGHNT and CDR2 YYREEE (reference sequence). CDR3 length: 15 amino acids. V lost 4 bases to trimming and J lost 8 bases, with 19 bases between them. CDR3 loop: CASSGGGRGGYEQFF. The CDR3 DNA sequence: TGTGCCAGCAGCGGTGGAGGGCGCGGAGGGTATGAGCAGTTCTTC.

This clonotype showed up just a few times. The V call is TRBV20-1, the J call TRBJ1-5, with TRBD1 matching over 12 bases. Germline V gene lookup returns CDR1 DFQATT and CDR2 SNEGSKA (reference sequence). The CDR3 has 14 amino acids. V was pared by 5 bases and J by 6 bases, with 5 bases of the junction left unmatched. CDR3 sequence reads: CSAVGTGGGQPQHF. The CDR3 DNA follows: TGCAGTGCTGTTGGGACAGGGGGCGGTCAGCCCCAGCATTTT.